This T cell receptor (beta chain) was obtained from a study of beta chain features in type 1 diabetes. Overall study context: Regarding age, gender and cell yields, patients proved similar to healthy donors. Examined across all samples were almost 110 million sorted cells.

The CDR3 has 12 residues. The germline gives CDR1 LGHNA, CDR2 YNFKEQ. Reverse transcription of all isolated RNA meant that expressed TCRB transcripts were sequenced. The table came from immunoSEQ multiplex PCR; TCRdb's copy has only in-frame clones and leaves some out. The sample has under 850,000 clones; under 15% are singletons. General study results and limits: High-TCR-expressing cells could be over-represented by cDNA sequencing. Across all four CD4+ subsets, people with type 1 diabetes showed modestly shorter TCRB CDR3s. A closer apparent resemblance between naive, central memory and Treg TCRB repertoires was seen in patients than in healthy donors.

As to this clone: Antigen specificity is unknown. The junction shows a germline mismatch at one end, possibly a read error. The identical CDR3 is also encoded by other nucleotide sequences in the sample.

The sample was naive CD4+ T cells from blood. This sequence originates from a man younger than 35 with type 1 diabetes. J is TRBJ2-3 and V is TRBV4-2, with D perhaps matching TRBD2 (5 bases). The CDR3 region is CASSQDYDTQYF. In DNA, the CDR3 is TGTGCCAGTAGCCAAGACTACGATACGCAGTATTTT.